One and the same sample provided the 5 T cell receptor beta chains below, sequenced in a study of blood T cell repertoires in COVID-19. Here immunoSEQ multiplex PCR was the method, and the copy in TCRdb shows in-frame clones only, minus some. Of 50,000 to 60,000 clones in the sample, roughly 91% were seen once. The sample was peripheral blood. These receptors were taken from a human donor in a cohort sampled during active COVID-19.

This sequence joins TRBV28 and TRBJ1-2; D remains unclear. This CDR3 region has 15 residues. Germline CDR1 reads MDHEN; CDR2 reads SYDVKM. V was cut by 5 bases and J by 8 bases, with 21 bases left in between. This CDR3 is CASSRSTTTRGGYTF. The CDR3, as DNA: TGTGCCAGCAGTCGCAGCACGACAACTAGAGGGGGCTACACCTTC.

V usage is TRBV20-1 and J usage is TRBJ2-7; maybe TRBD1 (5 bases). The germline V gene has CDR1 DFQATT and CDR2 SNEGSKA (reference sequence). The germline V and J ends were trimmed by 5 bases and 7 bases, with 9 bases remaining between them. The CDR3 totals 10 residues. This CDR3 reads CSADRGEQYF. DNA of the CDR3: TGCAGTGCTGATAGGGGTGAGCAGTACTTC.

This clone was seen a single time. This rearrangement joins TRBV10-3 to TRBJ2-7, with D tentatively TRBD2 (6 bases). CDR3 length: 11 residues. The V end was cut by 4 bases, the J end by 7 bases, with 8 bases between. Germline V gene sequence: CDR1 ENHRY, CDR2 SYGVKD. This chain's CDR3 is CAISAGGEQYV. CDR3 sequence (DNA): TGTGCCATCAGTGCCGGAGGGGAGCAGTACGTC.

The CDR3 nucleotides read TGTGCCAGCAGTTTAATCACAGGGGGCGCCGGCAATCAGCCCCAGCATTTT. Translated, it gives CASSLITGGAGNQPQHF. V usage is TRBV28 and J usage is TRBJ1-5; 9 nucleotides align to TRBD1. The CDR3 runs to 17 residues. The trim removed 2 bases at V and 2 bases at J, leaving 7 bases unmatched. The V gene's germline CDR1 is MDHEN and CDR2 SYDVKM.

CDR3 sequence (DNA): TGTGCCACCAGTGATCGAGACAGGGGGTCCGGCAATGAGCAGTTCTTC. Protein product: CATSDRDRGSGNEQFF. The rearrangement links TRBV24-1 to TRBJ2-1, with 9 nucleotides matching TRBD1. From germline, CDR1 is KGHDR and CDR2 SFDVKD. The V gene end was trimmed by 3 bases and the J gene end by 6 bases; junction bases not matched to a gene: 8. The CDR3 is made up of 16 amino acids.